A selection of T cell receptor beta chains follows, all from one sample in a study of response to subunit inactivated influenza vaccine. MiXCR, applied by TCRdb to the RT-PCR reads, yields one record per CDR3 protein. The sample shows 800,000 to 1,000,000 distinct CDR3 sequences, 21% of them seen only once. This specimen was PBMCs from blood, taken around 5 days after vaccination. These receptors came from a middle-aged man who received an inactivated influenza vaccine. Both conserved end residues are part of each CDR3. Clone size is given for some rows only: seen once, a few or many times, or a class if the clone is expanded.

j_call: TRBJ1-1; v_call: TRBV18; clone_size: few; cdr3_length: 17; cdr3_aa: CASSPLSTATGNTEAFF
j_call: TRBJ1-5; v_call: TRBV20-1; clone_size: few; cdr3_length: 15; cdr3_aa: CSARDVGGSNQPQHF
j_call: TRBJ1-2; v_call: TRBV6-1; clone_size: .; cdr3_length: 14; cdr3_aa: CASSEHGTGPGYTF
j_call: TRBJ2-1; v_call: TRBV20-1; clone_size: few; cdr3_length: 14; cdr3_aa: CSAQSSGGYNEQFF
j_call: TRBJ2-1; v_call: TRBV7-2; clone_size: few; cdr3_length: 15; cdr3_aa: CASSFQGQSYNEQFF
j_call: TRBJ2-7; v_call: TRBV20-1; clone_size: .; cdr3_length: 12; cdr3_aa: CSAPKYSYEQYF
j_call: TRBJ2-7; v_call: TRBV7-2; clone_size: few; cdr3_length: 15; cdr3_aa: CASSLTSGRIYEQYF
j_call: TRBJ2-2; v_call: TRBV5-1; clone_size: few; cdr3_length: 16; cdr3_aa: CASSNRQGTSPGELFF
j_call: TRBJ2-3; v_call: TRBV24-1; clone_size: .; cdr3_length: 14; cdr3_aa: CATSDLTGTDTQYF
j_call: TRBJ2-7; v_call: TRBV25-1; clone_size: .; cdr3_length: 12; cdr3_aa: CASLPGPYEQYF
j_call: TRBJ1-2; v_call: TRBV18; clone_size: few; cdr3_length: 13; cdr3_aa: CASSPSRSQVYTF
j_call: TRBJ2-1; v_call: TRBV20-1; clone_size: .; cdr3_length: 13; cdr3_aa: CSLDLAAYNEQFF
j_call: TRBJ2-2; v_call: TRBV27; clone_size: .; cdr3_length: 16; cdr3_aa: CASSRRGPPVTGELFF
j_call: TRBJ2-7; v_call: TRBV18; clone_size: few; cdr3_length: 16; cdr3_aa: CASSPEDRASIYEQYF
j_call: TRBJ2-1; v_call: TRBV5-1; clone_size: .; cdr3_length: 16; cdr3_aa: CASSLEAAMGYNEQFF
j_call: TRBJ1-6; v_call: TRBV3-1; clone_size: .; cdr3_length: 15; cdr3_aa: CASSQASIPNSPLHF
j_call: TRBJ1-5; v_call: TRBV4-3; clone_size: many; cdr3_length: 13; cdr3_aa: CASSQDRGQPQHF
j_call: TRBJ1-6; v_call: TRBV12-3/TRBV12-4; clone_size: few; cdr3_length: 14; cdr3_aa: CASSFSGPDSPLHF
j_call: TRBJ2-7; v_call: TRBV6-2/TRBV6-3; clone_size: few; cdr3_length: 13; cdr3_aa: CASSYQGGGEQYF
j_call: TRBJ2-3; v_call: TRBV24-1; clone_size: many; cdr3_length: 12; cdr3_aa: CATSDSTDTQYF
j_call: TRBJ2-7; v_call: TRBV20-1; clone_size: .; cdr3_length: 14; cdr3_aa: CSASGGAGTYEQYF
j_call: TRBJ2-1; v_call: TRBV12-3/TRBV12-4; clone_size: many; cdr3_length: 14; cdr3_aa: CASSLDRGPNEQFF
j_call: TRBJ2-2; v_call: TRBV6-6; clone_size: few; cdr3_length: 13; cdr3_aa: CASSYAGTGELFF
j_call: TRBJ1-1; v_call: TRBV12-3/TRBV12-4; clone_size: few; cdr3_length: 12; cdr3_aa: CASSLTYLEAFF
j_call: TRBJ1-2; v_call: TRBV6-1; clone_size: .; cdr3_length: 13; cdr3_aa: CASSTAGFGGYTF
j_call: TRBJ2-3; v_call: TRBV20-1; clone_size: few; cdr3_length: 14; cdr3_aa: CSARDLAGGDTQYF
j_call: TRBJ2-1; v_call: TRBV7-9; clone_size: few; cdr3_length: 15; cdr3_aa: CASSFRGRRYNEQFF
j_call: TRBJ2-2; v_call: TRBV9; clone_size: few; cdr3_length: 15; cdr3_aa: CASGVAGGGTGELFF